This TCR beta chain was sequenced in a study of cytomegalovirus exposure and HLA in healthy donors. About the study: Assignment to the Caucasian-associated ancestry cluster applied to about 80% of the approximately 360 genotyped donors.

The length of the CDR3 is 14 residues. V lost 2 bases and J lost 8, with 15 bases in between. Germline values: CDR1 MGHRA, CDR2 YSYEKL. General study points: A link between a missense DCLRE1C variant and TCR beta V- and J-gene trimming emerged from a later analysis. Most TCR sequences showed up rarely, but some public TCRs showed up in many donors.

The PCR made use of 60 Vbeta and 13 Jbeta primers. Using immunoSEQ multiplex PCR, the repertoire was profiled, and TCRdb retains in-frame clones only, with some absent. The profile covers 180,000 or so clones, with under 90% appearing a single time and about 0.092% taken by the ten largest. Turning to this clone: Antigen: not known.

This sequence joins TRBV4-1 and TRBJ1-2; TRBD1 is a possible D gene (6 bases). The source is a boy between 2 and 15 years old in good health and CMV-seronegative. Sequences were obtained from PBMCs. CDR3 amino acids: CASSQRPGVDGYTF. DNA for the CDR3: TGCGCCAGCAGCCAACGCCCAGGGGTGGACGGCTACACCTTC.